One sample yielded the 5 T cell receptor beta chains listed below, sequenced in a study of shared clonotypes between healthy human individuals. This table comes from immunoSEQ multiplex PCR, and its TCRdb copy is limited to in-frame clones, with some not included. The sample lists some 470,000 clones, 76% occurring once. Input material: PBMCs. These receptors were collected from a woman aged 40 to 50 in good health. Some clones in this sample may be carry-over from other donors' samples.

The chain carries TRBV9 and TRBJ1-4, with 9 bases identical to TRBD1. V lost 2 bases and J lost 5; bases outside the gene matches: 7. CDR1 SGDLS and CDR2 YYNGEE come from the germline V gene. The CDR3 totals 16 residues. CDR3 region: CASSVGRQGGNEKLFF. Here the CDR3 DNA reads TGTGCCAGCAGCGTTGGTCGACAGGGGGGAAATGAAAAACTGTTTTTT.

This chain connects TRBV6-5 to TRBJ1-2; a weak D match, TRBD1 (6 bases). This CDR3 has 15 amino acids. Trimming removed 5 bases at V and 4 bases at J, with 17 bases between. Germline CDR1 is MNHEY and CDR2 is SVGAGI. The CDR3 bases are TGTGCCAGCAGTCGGACCTCGGACAGTTTCTATGGCTACACCTTC. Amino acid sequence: CASSRTSDSFYGYTF.

The CDR3 nucleotides read TGTGCCAGCAGGGAGGGGACTACCTCTAGCACAGATACGCAGTATTTT. Translating gives CASREGTTSSTDTQYF. J is TRBJ2-3 and V is TRBV7-9; 7 bases fit TRBD2. Trimming at V came to 6 bases and at J to 0 bases, leaving 9 bases not matched to a gene. The CDR3 extends over 16 amino acids. Germline V lookup: CDR1 SEHNR, CDR2 FQNEAQ (reference sequence).

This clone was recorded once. The CDR3 nucleotides read TGCAGCGTTGATTGGGGGGGTGGAGAGACCCAGTACTTC. Translated, it gives CSVDWGGGETQYF. The V and J genes are TRBV29-1 and TRBJ2-5; 7 bases agree with TRBD2. CDR1 and CDR2 (germline): SQVTM, ANQGSEA. The CDR3 runs to 13 residues. V dropped 3 bases and J dropped 4; count of bases not matched to a gene: 5.

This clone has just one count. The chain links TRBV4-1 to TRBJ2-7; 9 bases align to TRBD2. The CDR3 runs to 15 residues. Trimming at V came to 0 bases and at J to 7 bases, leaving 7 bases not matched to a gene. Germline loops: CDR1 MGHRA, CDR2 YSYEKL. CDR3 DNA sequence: TGCGCCAGCAGCCAAGATCGTAGCGGGAGTGGTGAGCAGTACTTC. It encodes CASSQDRSGSGEQYF.